This entry features one TCR beta chain sequence. Its antigen is unknown. The data were obtained in a study of shared clonotypes between healthy human individuals. Study observations and caveats: Genetic and exposure-history diversity was limited by the small donor number. It was the non-shared clonotypes that had lower generation probabilities than clonotypes shared by all four donors. Sampling covered blood only; tissue repertoires likely differ. At large depth, rarefaction still showed sorted-subset sequencing to be incomplete.

The CDR3 loop spans 14 amino acids. Germline CDR1 reads ENHRY; CDR2 reads SYGVKD. The V end was cut by 3 bases, the J end by 2 bases, with 10 bases between. TCRdb's copy holds only in-frame clones and misses some; the assay was immunoSEQ multiplex PCR. Seen here are some 1.4 million clones, roughly 95% observed once, and the top ten hold roughly 1.2%. The TCR originated in a young man in good health. The specimen sequenced was naive CD4+ T cells sorted from blood. Subset in this sample: CD45RA+ positively selected. The chain recombines TRBV10-3 with TRBJ1-1; weak D call: TRBD1 (6 bases). CDR3 nucleotides: TGTGCCATCAGTGAACAGGGCCAAAACACTGAAGCTTTCTTT. The encoded protein is CAISEQGQNTEAFF.